This entry lists 14 T cell receptor beta chains sequenced from one sample in a study of T cell repertoires in ileal Crohn's disease. Sequenced by immunoSEQ multiplex PCR; TCRdb stores in-frame clones only, minus some. The sample lists some 2,000 clones, around 66% occurring once. Sequenced: ileal tissue. The receptors were gathered from an adult with Crohn's disease.

The V call is TRBV28, the J call TRBJ2-3, with TRBD2 identical over 9 bases. CDR1 and CDR2 (germline): MDHEN, SYDVKM. J lost 4 bases, V lost 2 bases, and 4 bases had no gene match. CDR3 size: 15 residues. The CDR3 here is CASSLPWTSADTQYF. CDR3 bases: TGTGCCAGCAGTTTACCGTGGACTAGCGCAGATACGCAGTATTTT. The full variable domain, rest sourced from reference TRBV28 and TRBJ2-3, is DVKVTQSSRYLVKRTGEKVFLECVQDMDHENMFWYRQDPGLGLRLIYFSYDVKMKEKGDIPEGYSVSREKKERFSLILESASTNQTSMYLCASSLPWTSADTQYFGPGTRLTVL.

The rearrangement joins TRBV19 to TRBJ2-5; 9 bases map to TRBD2. The ends lost 4 bases at V and 5 bases at J; junction bases unmatched: 11. The CDR3 loop spans 16 amino acids. Germline loops: CDR1 LNHDA, CDR2 SQIVND (reference sequence). The CDR3 here is CASSTTPPGLAETQYF. In DNA, the CDR3 is TGTGCCAGTAGTACCACCCCCCCCGGACTAGCGGAGACCCAGTACTTC.

By share, this clone ranks as large (0.1 to 1%). The chain employs TRBV2 and TRBJ1-5; D may be TRBD1 (6 bases). This CDR3 region has 13 residues. The V end was cut by 4 bases, the J end by 2 bases, with 6 bases between. CDR1 and CDR2 (germline): SNHLY, FYNNEI. CDR3 in DNA: TGTGCCAGCAGTGGGACAGGCAATCAGCCCCAGCATTTT. Encoded protein: CASSGTGNQPQHF.

V gene TRBV7-9 combines with J gene TRBJ1-4; 8 nucleotides agree with TRBD1. The CDR3 spans 16 residues. The junction had 13 bases not matched to a gene; V was cut back by 5 bases and J by 8 bases. CDR1 is SEHNR and CDR2 is FQNEAQ in the germline V gene (reference sequence). The CDR3 DNA follows: TGTGCCAGCAGCATTAGCCTCGGGACAGGTCGGGAAAAACTGTTTTTT. Translation: CASSISLGTGREKLFF.

This clone appeared a few times. The V gene is TRBV2, the J gene TRBJ2-7; TRBD1 agrees at 8 bases. Germline V CDR1 and CDR2: SNHLY, FYNNEI. V shed 0 bases and J 7 bases; nucleotides not matched to a gene: 8. This CDR3 spans 15 amino acids. The CDR3 DNA follows: TGTGCCAGCAGTGAAGCGGCAGGGGGCCTGGGAGAGCAGTACTTC. It translates to CASSEAAGGLGEQYF.

This clone was counted between two and nine times. The V call is TRBV4-2, the J call TRBJ1-1, with D perhaps TRBD1 (6 bases). V gave up 1 base and J gave up 3 bases, with 12 bases separating them. The CDR3 length is 15 residues. Germline V gene data show CDR1 as LGHNA and CDR2 as YNFKEQ. The CDR3 DNA sequence: TGTGCCAGCAGCCAAGGTGGCAACAGGGACACTGAAGCTTTCTTT. Protein: CASSQGGNRDTEAFF.

V is TRBV6-5 and J is TRBJ2-7; 8 bases agree with TRBD1. The germline gives CDR1 MNHEY, CDR2 SVGAGI. The CDR3 sequence is 14 residues long. J lost 7 bases, V lost 8 bases, and 13 bases had no gene match. CDR3 protein: CASGPGQATREQYF. In nucleotides, the CDR3 is TGTGCCAGCGGACCGGGACAGGCTACGAGGGAGCAGTACTTC.

This clone was observed a single time. V and J are TRBV5-1 and TRBJ2-1; possibly TRBD2 for D (5 bases). Germline CDR1 and CDR2: SGHRS and YFSETQ. Trimming cost V 3 bases and J 7 bases, with 14 bases left between them. CDR3 size: 14 residues. CDR3 protein: CASSSPRTGNEQFF. Here the CDR3 DNA reads TGCGCCAGCAGCTCGCCCCGCACGGGGAATGAGCAGTTCTTC.

This chain joins TRBV5-8 and TRBJ2-7; 11 bases map to TRBD2. Germline CDR1 is SGHTS and CDR2 is YDEGEE. There are 16 residues in the CDR3. V was pared by 0 bases and J by 2 bases, with 4 bases of the junction left unmatched. DNA for the CDR3: TGTGCCAGCAGCTTGGCCGCGACTAGCGGGGCCTACGAGCAGTACTTC. Translated: CASSLAATSGAYEQYF.

This chain joins TRBV10-2 and TRBJ2-5; D is ambiguous. The CDR3 length is 11 residues. Trimming took 7 bases from V and 5 from J, leaving 8 bases between them. The V gene's germline CDR1 is WSHSY and CDR2 SAAADI. The CDR3 DNA reads TGCGCCAGCATGATAGCTGAGACCCAGTACTTC. Protein sequence: CASMIAETQYF.

CDR3 sequence reads: CASSQGAGQETQYF. The CDR3 nucleotides read TGCGCCAGCAGCCAGGGGGCGGGCCAAGAGACCCAGTACTTC. The chain employs TRBV4-1 and TRBJ2-5; D might be TRBD1 (6 bases). V gave up 3 bases and J gave up 1 base, with 9 bases separating them. Germline V lookup: CDR1 MGHRA, CDR2 YSYEKL. The CDR3 has 14 residues.

The J gene is TRBJ2-5, the V gene TRBV30; 10 positions match TRBD2. The germline gives CDR1 GTSNPN, CDR2 SVGIG (reference sequence). Unmatched junction bases numbered 12, after V lost 6 bases and J lost 2 bases. The CDR3 extends over 16 amino acids. The CDR3 spells CACEGSGRASQETQYF. The CDR3 nucleotides are TGTGCCTGTGAGGGGAGCGGGAGGGCCTCACAAGAGACCCAGTACTTC.

This chain uses TRBV7-2 with TRBJ1-6; no clear D gene. Deletions cut 3 bases from V and 10 bases from J, with 16 bases between. This CDR3 spans 15 amino acids. Germline V gene lookup returns CDR1 SGHTA and CDR2 FQGNSA. The CDR3 DNA reads TGTGCCAGCAGCTTGACGGCGGAAGTCGAGTCACCCCTCCACTTT. This translates into CASSLTAEVESPLHF.

The chain employs TRBV9 and TRBJ1-4; no reliable D call. CDR3 size: 14 residues. CDR1 and CDR2 from the germline V gene are SGDLS and YYNGEE. V lost 4 bases and J 6 bases, leaving 13 bases between the germline ends. DNA of the CDR3: TGTGCCAGCAGCACCCACTGGTCTGATGAAAAACTGTTTTTT. Amino acids: CASSTHWSDEKLFF. Looking up the rest from reference TRBV9 and TRBJ1-4 gives the full variable domain: DSGVTQTPKHLITATGQRVTLRCSPRSGDLSVYWYQQSLDQGLQFLIQYYNGEERAKGNILERFSAQQFPDLHSELNLSSLELGDSALYFCASSTHWSDEKLFFGSGTQLSVL.